The rows below give T cell receptor beta chains drawn from one sample of a study of control samples from healthy donors and cancer patients. Clones were read by immunoSEQ multiplex PCR, and TCRdb kept only the in-frame ones, dropping some. The table lists 350,000 to 450,000 clones, about nine tenths of them singletons, with around 6.4% in the top ten. Sequencing used PBMCs. The receptor source for this set is a middle-aged man with head and neck cancer. The CDR3 runs from the conserved cysteine through the conserved F or W. The order of the fields is D gene, J gene, V gene, clone size, CDR3 DNA, CDR3 protein. D genes are given only for firm matches. Part of the rows lack a size; the others show once, few, many or a class for expanded clones.

D: TRBD2
J: TRBJ2-7
V: TRBV7-8
size: NA
DNA: TGTGCCAGCAGCCTACGGACTAGCGGCCCCTACGAGCAGTACTTC
CDR3: CASSLRTSGPYEQYF

D: NA
J: TRBJ1-1
V: TRBV6-6
size: NA
DNA: TGTGCCAGCAGTTACGTTCGCTTTGAAGCTTTCTTT
CDR3: CASSYVRFEAFF

D: NA
J: TRBJ2-7
V: TRBV7-2
size: NA
DNA: TGTGCCAGCAGCTTAGGCCCCGCCAGGGACGAGCAGTACTTC
CDR3: CASSLGPARDEQYF

D: TRBD1
J: TRBJ1-5
V: TRBV19
size: NA
DNA: TGTGCCAGTACCTCGTCAGGGGGCAGAAGCAATCAGCCCCAGCATTTT
CDR3: CASTSSGGRSNQPQHF

D: NA
J: TRBJ2-3
V: TRBV7-3
size: NA
DNA: TGTGCCAGCAGCCAGCAACCCGGGGACACAGATACGCAGTATTTT
CDR3: CASSQQPGDTDTQYF

D: NA
J: TRBJ1-5
V: TRBV19
size: NA
DNA: TGTGCCAGTATTCTTTCAGCTAGCAATCAGCCCCAGCATTTT
CDR3: CASILSASNQPQHF

D: TRBD2
J: TRBJ2-5
V: TRBV5-1
size: NA
DNA: TGCGCCAGCCGCCCCGGAGTGGAGACTAGCGGACAAGAGACCCAGTACTTC
CDR3: CASRPGVETSGQETQYF

D: NA
J: TRBJ2-1
V: TRBV7-3
size: NA
DNA: TGTGCCAGCAGCTTAAACGGGGGTGGGAGGAATGAGCAGTTCTTC
CDR3: CASSLNGGGRNEQFF

D: NA
J: TRBJ1-5
V: TRBV21-1
size: NA
DNA: TGTGCCAGCAGCAAAGTAGACAGGGGAAGCAATCAGCCCCAGCATTTT
CDR3: CASSKVDRGSNQPQHF

D: NA
J: TRBJ2-7
V: TRBV24-1
size: NA
DNA: TGTGCCACCAGCGGGTCCCAGAGGTTCGAGCAGTACTTC
CDR3: CATSGSQRFEQYF

D: NA
J: TRBJ2-7
V: TRBV9
size: NA
DNA: TGTGCCAGCAGCGTAGGGCGGACCTCCTACGAGCAGTACTTC
CDR3: CASSVGRTSYEQYF

D: TRBD1
J: TRBJ2-1
V: TRBV3-1/TRBV3-2
size: NA
DNA: TGTGCCAGCAGCTCGGACAGGGTGAATGAGCAGTTCTTC
CDR3: CASSSDRVNEQFF

D: NA
J: TRBJ2-7
V: TRBV27
size: once
DNA: TGTGCCAGCAGTTGGGCGGGCGAGCAGTACTTC
CDR3: CASSWAGEQYF

D: NA
J: TRBJ2-6
V: TRBV4-2
size: NA
DNA: TGTGCCAGCAGCCAAGATCCGATACCCACCAACTCTGGGGCCAACGTCCTGACTTTC
CDR3: CASSQDPIPTNSGANVLTF

D: NA
J: TRBJ2-3
V: TRBV7-2
size: once
DNA: TGTGCCAGCAGCTTAGAGGACAGAATTGGGGATACGCAGTATTTT
CDR3: CASSLEDRIGDTQYF

D: NA
J: TRBJ2-2
V: TRBV24-1
size: NA
DNA: TGTGCCACCAGTAGGACAGACACCGGGGAGCTGTTTTTT
CDR3: CATSRTDTGELFF

D: NA
J: TRBJ1-3
V: TRBV28
size: once
DNA: TGTGCCAGCTCTGGGCGGAGCTCTGGAAACACCATATATTTT
CDR3: CASSGRSSGNTIYF

D: TRBD1
J: TRBJ1-2
V: TRBV18
size: NA
DNA: TGTGCCAGCTCACCACCGGGACAGGGCGCTGGAGGCGTATATGGCTACACCTTC
CDR3: CASSPPGQGAGGVYGYTF

D: NA
J: TRBJ1-1
V: TRBV18
size: NA
DNA: TGTGCCAGCTCGCGGGGGGACACTGAAGCTTTCTTT
CDR3: CASSRGDTEAFF

D: TRBD1
J: TRBJ2-7
V: TRBV7-8
size: NA
DNA: TGTGCCAGCAGCCGAGGACAGGGACAATCCTACGAGCAGTACTTC
CDR3: CASSRGQGQSYEQYF

D: TRBD1
J: TRBJ2-2
V: TRBV6-5
size: NA
DNA: TGTGCCAGCAGCCTGGGACAGGCGAACACCGGGGAGCTGTTTTTT
CDR3: CASSLGQANTGELFF

D: TRBD2
J: TRBJ2-7
V: TRBV5-1
size: NA
DNA: TGCGCCAGCAGCCTTTCCGGGACTAGCGGGAGGTGGAAAAGGTCCTACGAGCAGTACTTC
CDR3: CASSLSGTSGRWKRSYEQYF

D: NA
J: TRBJ2-1
V: TRBV9
size: once
DNA: TGTGCCAGCAGCGAAACGGGCACCTACAATGAGCAGTTCTTC
CDR3: CASSETGTYNEQFF

D: NA
J: TRBJ1-3
V: TRBV4-3
size: NA
DNA: TGCGCCAGCAGCCAAGAGCTGGGATCCGGAAACACCATATATTTT
CDR3: CASSQELGSGNTIYF

D: NA
J: TRBJ2-7
V: TRBV11-2
size: once
DNA: TGTGCCAGCAGCTTAGATTGGAGATACTACGAGCAGTACTTC
CDR3: CASSLDWRYYEQYF

D: NA
J: TRBJ2-3
V: TRBV24-1
size: NA
DNA: TGTGCCACCAGTGATTTGGGGGGTACAGATACGCAGTATTTT
CDR3: CATSDLGGTDTQYF

D: NA
J: TRBJ2-7
V: TRBV11-2
size: NA
DNA: TGTGCCAGCAGCTTCGGCAGGGGCACTTACGAGCAGTACTTC
CDR3: CASSFGRGTYEQYF

D: NA
J: TRBJ2-1
V: TRBV5-1
size: NA
DNA: TGCGCCAGCAGGGATACTGGGACTCAAAACAATGAGCAGTTCTTC
CDR3: CASRDTGTQNNEQFF

D: TRBD1
J: TRBJ2-3
V: TRBV29-1
size: NA
DNA: TGCAGCGTTGACCAGGGGGCGGCAGATACGCAGTATTTT
CDR3: CSVDQGAADTQYF

D: NA
J: TRBJ1-3
V: TRBV5-6
size: NA
DNA: TGTGCCAGCAGCTTCGGCGGATCTGGAAACACCATATATTTT
CDR3: CASSFGGSGNTIYF

D: NA
J: TRBJ1-4
V: TRBV21-1
size: NA
DNA: TGTGCCAGCAGCTCGCCGGGACAGGGGAATGAAAAACTGTTTTTT
CDR3: CASSSPGQGNEKLFF

D: NA
J: TRBJ1-5
V: TRBV7-6
size: NA
DNA: TGTGCCAGCACCGGACAGTTCAATCAGCCCCAGCATTTT
CDR3: CASTGQFNQPQHF

D: TRBD1
J: TRBJ2-7
V: TRBV28
size: once
DNA: TGTGCCAGCAGTCGGCCAGGGGGATCGCTTACCGAGCAGTACTTC
CDR3: CASSRPGGSLTEQYF

D: NA
J: TRBJ1-5
V: TRBV7-8
size: NA
DNA: TGTGCCAGCAGCCTGACGGACGGCCAAAATCAGCCCCAGCATTTT
CDR3: CASSLTDGQNQPQHF

D: NA
J: TRBJ2-7
V: TRBV15
size: NA
DNA: TGTGCCACCAGCAGAGATCGAGGGTCTGTGGCCTACGAGCAGTACTTC
CDR3: CATSRDRGSVAYEQYF

D: NA
J: TRBJ2-7
V: TRBV6-1
size: once
DNA: TGTGCCAGCAGTGAACAGGGCGGGTCCTACGAGCAGTACTTC
CDR3: CASSEQGGSYEQYF

D: TRBD2
J: TRBJ2-3
V: TRBV11-2
size: NA
DNA: TGTGCCAGCAGCGTCCTTGTGGGGGGGGTAGATACGCAGTATTTT
CDR3: CASSVLVGGVDTQYF

D: NA
J: TRBJ2-1
V: TRBV7-2
size: NA
DNA: TGTGCCAGCAGCTCTATGGGCTATGAGCAGTTCTTC
CDR3: CASSSMGYEQFF

D: NA
J: TRBJ1-6
V: TRBV4-1
size: many
DNA: TGCGCCAGCAGCCGGAGGGATGGGCCCTATAATTCACCCCTCCACTTT
CDR3: CASSRRDGPYNSPLHF

D: NA
J: TRBJ2-3
V: TRBV7-9
size: NA
DNA: TGTGCCAGCAGCTCACGGGATCCCTCTAGCACAGATACGCAGTATTTT
CDR3: CASSSRDPSSTDTQYF

D: NA
J: TRBJ2-7
V: TRBV27
size: NA
DNA: TGTGCCAGCAGTTTATCTCGGGGGCGCGGCTACGAGCAGTACTTC
CDR3: CASSLSRGRGYEQYF

D: NA
J: TRBJ2-1
V: TRBV19
size: NA
DNA: TGTGCCAGTAGTATAGGCAGGCCCCCCACCAATGAGCAGTTCTTC
CDR3: CASSIGRPPTNEQFF

D: NA
J: TRBJ2-7
V: TRBV9
size: NA
DNA: TGTGCCAGCAGCCCAGGACACCTCTACGAGCAGTACTTC
CDR3: CASSPGHLYEQYF

D: NA
J: TRBJ2-1
V: TRBV27
size: NA
DNA: TGTGCCAGCAGTTGGTTCGCCGGGGGCCACAATGAGCAGTTCTTC
CDR3: CASSWFAGGHNEQFF

D: NA
J: TRBJ2-7
V: TRBV24-1
size: NA
DNA: TGTGCCACCAGTGAGCCACAGGGTCCCCAGCACTTC
CDR3: CATSEPQGPQHF

D: NA
J: TRBJ1-1
V: TRBV5-6
size: NA
DNA: TGTGCCAGCAGCTTGGGGTTTTACGGGGCTTTCTTT
CDR3: CASSLGFYGAFF

D: NA
J: TRBJ1-2
V: TRBV11-2
size: NA
DNA: TGTGCCAGCACCCCTCCTGGCAGGGGTGCACTCTCTAACTATGGCTACACCTTC
CDR3: CASTPPGRGALSNYGYTF

D: TRBD2
J: TRBJ2-1
V: TRBV7-3
size: NA
DNA: TGTGCCAGCTCCCCTTACGGCGGGGGACTAAAGAATGAGCAGTTCTTC
CDR3: CASSPYGGGLKNEQFF

D: NA
J: TRBJ2-3
V: TRBV5-1
size: few
DNA: TGCGCCAGCAGCTTGGTGGCAGAAGATACGCAGTATTTT
CDR3: CASSLVAEDTQYF

D: NA
J: TRBJ2-5
V: TRBV18
size: NA
DNA: TGTGCCAGCTCACCCCCAGGGGAAGAGACCCAGTACTTC
CDR3: CASSPPGEETQYF

D: NA
J: TRBJ1-5
V: TRBV28
size: NA
DNA: TGTGCCAGCAGTTTGTCCTTGGAGGGCAATCAGCCCCAGCATTTT
CDR3: CASSLSLEGNQPQHF

D: NA
J: TRBJ2-7
V: TRBV5-3
size: NA
DNA: TGTGCCAGAATCCCAGGGGTCTACGAGCAGTACTTC
CDR3: CARIPGVYEQYF